This T cell receptor beta chain is from a study of blood T cell repertoires in COVID-19. On the study more broadly: Nucleic acid was either cDNA or gDNA, and it came from T cells, B-cell-depleted T cells, or PBMCs.

The ends were cut back, 3 bases at V and 0 bases at J, with 15 bases in the middle. Looked up from germline, CDR1 is LNHDA and CDR2 is SQIVND (reference sequence). CDR3 length: 17 amino acids. Some clones are missing from TCRdb's copy, which holds only in-frame ones; the method was immunoSEQ multiplex PCR. The sample holds 100,000 to 150,000 clones, approximately 85% seen once. The sequence came from a woman aged 80 or over with acute or convalescent COVID-19. The material sequenced was peripheral blood. The genes are TRBV19 and TRBJ2-4; a possible D gene is TRBD2 (6 bases). The CDR3 nucleotides read TGTGCCAGTAGTATGCGGCGCGGGATTGTAGCCAAAAACATTCAGTACTTC. This translates into CASSMRRGIVAKNIQYF.